This TCR beta chain was profiled in a study of OX40 agonist ivuxolimab in advanced cancers. Study-wide background: Three patients had partial responses: one hepatocellular carcinoma, two cutaneous melanoma.

Study results and limitations: Low normalized T-cell clonal expansion was also seen in some nonresponders.

Some clones are missing from TCRdb's copy, which holds only in-frame ones; the method was immunoSEQ multiplex PCR. The top ten clones hold approximately 25% of a sample with about 80,000 clones, about 83% of them seen once. This CDR3 contains 14 residues. V lost 7 bases and J lost 5; bases outside the gene matches: 11. CDR1 is SQVTM, CDR2 ANQGSEA, per germline. A word on this clone: Its target is unknown.

The material sequenced was CD4+ or CD8+ T cells sorted from blood, taken in a trial of the OX40 agonist ivuxolimab. This TCR was recovered from an adult with an advanced solid tumor such as melanoma, head and neck, liver or kidney cancer. The V call is TRBV29-1, the J call TRBJ2-5; TRBD2 matches 9 bases. The CDR3 DNA sequence: TGCAGCGGGAGTAGGGGACTAGCCTTCGAGACCCAGTACTTC. This codes for CSGSRGLAFETQYF. The full variable domain, in which reference TRBV29-1 and TRBJ2-5 provide the parts outside the CDR3, is SAVISQKPSRDICQRGTSLTIQCQVDSQVTMMFWYRQQPGQSLTLIATANQGSEATYESGFVIDKFPISRPNLTFSTLTVSNMSPEDSSIYLCSGSRGLAFETQYFGPGTRLLVL.